This passage covers 26 T cell receptor beta chains from one sample sequenced in a study of T-cell reconstitution after alpha-beta-depleted transplantation in children. As it was prepared, the TCRbeta library received unique molecular identifiers. Each CDR3 protein gets one entry after TCRdb re-called the PCR reads with MiXCR. This table holds roughly 400,000 distinct CDR3 sequences, over 40% found once. The sequenced sample was PBMCs, obtained before TCRalphabeta/CD19-depleted stem cell transplant. The receptor set was obtained from a girl between 2 and 10 years old with aplastic anemia, due to receive a stem cell transplant.

The J gene is TRBJ1-1, the V gene TRBV6-1, with D maybe TRBD1 (6 bases). V was shortened by 2 bases and J by 9 bases, with 10 bases between the two germline ends. The CDR3 is made up of 12 amino acids. The germline V gene encodes CDR1 MNHNS and CDR2 SASEGT. The CDR3 nucleotides are TGTGCCAGCAGTGAACAGGGGAAGAAAGCTTTCTTT. It translates to CASSEQGKKAFF.

The V call is TRBV20-1, the J call TRBJ2-1; 11 nucleotides align to TRBD2. CDR1 DFQATT and CDR2 SNEGSKA come from the germline V gene (reference sequence). After removal of 3 bases from V and 3 bases from J, the junction contained 7 bases not matched to a gene. The CDR3 is 16 residues long. The CDR3: CSASSLAGGLYNEQFF. The CDR3, as DNA: TGCAGTGCTAGCTCCTTAGCGGGAGGGCTCTACAATGAGCAGTTCTTC.

In DNA form, the CDR3 reads TGCAGTGCAGACGCGGGACAGGGGTATTCACCCCTCCACTTT. Translating gives CSADAGQGYSPLHF. The chain links TRBV20-1 to TRBJ1-6, with 10 nucleotides matching TRBD1. Trimming took 6 bases from V and 8 from J; bases not matched to a gene: 7. Germline loops: CDR1 DFQATT, CDR2 SNEGSKA (reference sequence). The CDR3 sequence is 14 residues long.

This clonotype was observed a few times. V usage is TRBV20-1 and J usage is TRBJ1-2; D ambiguous. Germline V gives CDR1 DFQATT, CDR2 SNEGSKA (reference sequence). This CDR3 spans 13 amino acids. Trimming took off 1 base at V and 7 bases at J, with 13 bases between the two ends. The DNA for the CDR3 is TGCAGTGCTAGAGTTCCCGTTGATGGTGGCTACACCTTC. Amino acid sequence: CSARVPVDGGYTF.

This chain connects TRBV9 to TRBJ2-3; 7 nucleotides match TRBD2. Germline values: CDR1 SGDLS, CDR2 YYNGEE. This CDR3 is 15 amino acids long. Unmatched junction bases numbered 8, after V lost 6 bases and J lost 1 base. The CDR3 DNA is TGTGCCAGCAATGGAGCGGGGCCCCGCACAGATACGCAGTATTTT. Translating gives CASNGAGPRTDTQYF.

The chain combines TRBV5-1 with TRBJ2-3; 10 nucleotides agree with TRBD2. J lost 0 bases, V lost 4 bases, and 5 bases had no gene match. CDR1 is SGHRS, CDR2 YFSETQ, per germline. This CDR3 spans 16 amino acids. CDR3 nucleotides: TGCGCCAGCAGCCCCCCTAGCGGGAGCAGCACAGATACGCAGTATTTT. Its translation: CASSPPSGSSTDTQYF.

This clonotype was seen repeatedly, ten times or more. The chain uses TRBV7-2 and TRBJ2-5; D gene unclear. Germline V lookup: CDR1 SGHTA, CDR2 FQGNSA. The V end lost 4 bases, the J end lost 0 bases, and 6 bases lay between the germline ends. The CDR3 is 13 residues long. This chain's CDR3 is CASSSYNQETQYF. The DNA of the CDR3 is TGTGCCAGCAGCTCCTACAACCAAGAGACCCAGTACTTC.

The V call is TRBV11-1, the J call TRBJ2-5; D is uncertain. CDR3 length: 12 amino acids. CDR1 is SGHAT, CDR2 FQDESV, per germline (reference sequence). The V end lost 4 bases, the J end lost 6 bases, and 9 bases lay between the germline ends. DNA of the CDR3: TGTGCCAGCAGCTCCCCCACTAAGACCCAGTACTTC. As protein: CASSSPTKTQYF.

This chain uses TRBV7-2 with TRBJ2-7, with 10 bases aligning to TRBD1. This CDR3 is 14 amino acids long. From germline, CDR1 is SGHTA and CDR2 FQGNSA. V shed 5 bases, J shed 5 bases, and the junction held 6 bases outside the gene matches. CDR3 DNA sequence: TGTGCCAGCAGCCGAGGGACAGGGGCTGACGAGCAGTACTTC. It yields the protein CASSRGTGADEQYF.

V is TRBV4-2 and J is TRBJ1-2, with D unresolved. Germline V gene lookup returns CDR1 LGHNA and CDR2 YNFKEQ. V was shortened by 3 bases and J by 0 bases, with 14 bases between the two germline ends. The CDR3 covers 16 residues. CDR3 protein: CASSQEGLQTNYGYTF. The CDR3 DNA follows: TGTGCCAGCAGCCAGGAAGGACTGCAGACTAACTATGGCTACACCTTC.

The V gene is TRBV12-5, the J gene TRBJ2-1; D is perhaps TRBD2 (6 bases). The V and J ends lost 7 bases and 1 base respectively, with 26 bases between them. The germline V gene has CDR1 LGHNT and CDR2 FRNRAP. This CDR3 contains 19 residues. The CDR3 region is CASVPRRGSFLRSYNEQFF. The CDR3 DNA reads as TGTGCTAGTGTCCCCAGGAGGGGCTCATTCCTCAGATCCTACAATGAGCAGTTCTTC.

The chain has TRBV29-1 and TRBJ1-4; D unclear. CDR3 length: 12 residues. CDR1 and CDR2 (germline): SQVTM, ANQGSEA. The ends were cut back, 6 bases at V and 10 bases at J, with 15 bases in the middle. CDR3 protein: CSVFLDMGKLFF. The CDR3 nucleotides are TGCAGCGTGTTCCTGGATATGGGAAAACTGTTTTTT. The full variable domain, its missing parts supplied by reference TRBV29-1 and TRBJ1-4, is SAVISQKPSRDICQRGTSLTIQCQVDSQVTMMFWYRQQPGQSLTLIATANQGSEATYESGFVIDKFPISRPNLTFSTLTVSNMSPEDSSIYLCSVFLDMGKLFFGSGTQLSVL.

This clonotype was counted at least ten times. In DNA, the CDR3 is TGCGCCAGCAGCTCTCTAGGGAAAACGCAGTATTTT. It codes for CASSSLGKTQYF. The V and J genes are TRBV5-1 and TRBJ2-3; D remains unclear. The CDR3 totals 12 residues. The germline V gene has CDR1 SGHRS and CDR2 YFSETQ. V shed 3 bases and J shed 9 bases, with 11 bases lying between them.

This clonotype was counted at least ten times. This rearrangement joins TRBV7-2 to TRBJ1-2, with no clear D. This CDR3 is built from 15 residues. Trimming removed 3 bases at V and 1 base at J, with 12 bases between. The germline gives CDR1 SGHTA, CDR2 FQGNSA. In DNA form, the CDR3 reads TGTGCCAGCAGCTTCCTCTCAACAGTTAACTATGGCTACACCTTC. This sequence encodes CASSFLSTVNYGYTF.

This clonotype was seen a few times. The V gene is TRBV5-1, the J gene TRBJ2-7; TRBD1 matches 10 bases. V lost 0 bases to trimming and J lost 6 bases; unmatched junction nucleotides: 0. The CDR3 sequence is 13 residues long. Germline V lookup: CDR1 SGHRS, CDR2 YFSETQ. The CDR3 coding sequence is TGCGCCAGCAGCTTGGGGACAGGGGGCGAGCAGTACTTC. Translating gives CASSLGTGGEQYF.

A few counts support this clonotype. Here the CDR3 reads CSARGTGSGNTIYF. DNA of the CDR3: TGCAGTGCTAGGGGGACAGGCTCTGGAAACACCATATATTTT. The chain recombines TRBV20-1 with TRBJ1-3, with 8 bases matching TRBD1. Per germline, CDR1 DFQATT and CDR2 SNEGSKA (reference sequence). The J segment lost 0 bases and the V segment lost 3 bases, leaving 1 base of the junction unmatched. The CDR3 runs to 14 residues.

This clonotype showed up many times. V is TRBV20-1 and J is TRBJ2-1, with 7 bases aligning to TRBD1. Germline loops: CDR1 DFQATT, CDR2 SNEGSKA (reference sequence). CDR3 size: 14 residues. V trimming: 1 base; J trimming: 3 bases; junction bases outside the gene matches: 3. DNA of the CDR3: TGCAGTGCTAGAGGCCGGACAGGCTACAATGAGCAGTTCTTC. Residues: CSARGRTGYNEQFF.

The chain recombines TRBV6-5 with TRBJ2-7, with D maybe TRBD2 (6 bases). In germline, CDR1 is MNHEY, CDR2 SVGAGI. The CDR3 runs 14 residues. V dropped 1 base and J dropped 3 bases, with 10 bases sitting between them. The CDR3 DNA reads TGTGCCAGCAGTTACTACGCGCGGGACTACGAGCAGTACTTC. It codes for CASSYYARDYEQYF.

The gene calls are TRBV6-1 and TRBJ1-5; D is ambiguous. Germline loops: CDR1 MNHNS, CDR2 SASEGT. This CDR3 is 15 amino acids long. V gave up 8 bases and J gave up 0 bases, with 14 bases separating them. The CDR3, as DNA: TGTGCCAGCGGATTAAGCCAGAATAGCAATCAGCCCCAGCATTTT. This translates into CASGLSQNSNQPQHF.

This clonotype was counted ten times or more. The rearrangement links TRBV4-1 to TRBJ2-1, with D perhaps being TRBD1 or TRBD2 (5 bases each). Germline V lookup: CDR1 MGHRA, CDR2 YSYEKL. The CDR3 consists of 16 residues. Trimming shortened V by 1 base and J by 1 base, and 11 bases separated the two germline ends. CDR3 DNA: TGCGCCAGCAGCCAAGTTCCCGAGGGGTCCTACAATGAGCAGTTCTTC. This translates into CASSQVPEGSYNEQFF.

A single count supports this clonotype. This chain joins TRBV20-1 and TRBJ2-5; D is tentatively TRBD1 or TRBD2 (5 bases each). Trimming took 5 bases from V and 5 from J, leaving 24 bases between them. CDR1 is DFQATT and CDR2 is SNEGSKA in the germline V gene (reference sequence). The CDR3 runs 16 residues. The CDR3 loop is CSAFTAGTPARETQYF. CDR3 DNA: TGCAGTGCTTTTACTGCCGGGACCCCTGCCCGGGAGACCCAGTACTTC.

This clonotype was counted a few times. This chain links TRBV27 with TRBJ2-4, with TRBD2 matching 15 bases. Unmatched junction bases numbered 5, after V lost 5 bases and J lost 0 bases. The CDR3 sequence is 18 residues long. Per the germline V gene, CDR1 is MNHEY and CDR2 is SMNVEV (reference sequence). The CDR3 DNA follows: TGTGCCAGCAGTCCGGGACTAGCGGGAGGCCCAGCCAAAAACATTCAGTACTTC. Protein sequence: CASSPGLAGGPAKNIQYF.

This clonotype appeared many times. J is TRBJ2-1 and V is TRBV12-3 or TRBV12-4; 11 nucleotides agree with TRBD2. This CDR3 has 15 amino acids. Losses at the gene ends were 7 bases for V and 8 bases for J; bases not matched to a gene: 10. CDR3 amino acids: CASILGTSGRHEQFF. CDR3 bases: TGTGCCAGCATCCTCGGGACTAGCGGCCGACATGAGCAGTTCTTC.

Concerning this clonotype itself: A single base separates this from a much larger clone, so it may be a read error. The V gene is TRBV7-9, the J gene TRBJ2-7, with D tentatively TRBD2 (5 bases). V was trimmed by 5 bases and J by 3 bases, leaving 8 bases between them. Per the germline V gene, CDR1 is SEHNR and CDR2 is FQNEAQ (reference sequence). The CDR3 contains 12 residues. CDR3 residues: CASSHRDYEQYF. The CDR3 DNA reads as TGTGCCAGCAGCCACCGGGACTACGAGCAGTACTTC.

The rearrangement joins TRBV20-1 to TRBJ2-1, with unresolved D. The CDR3 covers 11 residues. The germline V gene has CDR1 DFQATT and CDR2 SNEGSKA (reference sequence). Trimming took off 4 bases at V and 9 bases at J, with 10 bases between the two ends. The CDR3 loop reads CSATLTGEQFF. CDR3 sequence (DNA): TGCAGTGCTACTTTAACCGGTGAGCAGTTCTTC.

The chain links TRBV6-1 to TRBJ2-4; D is unclear. The CDR3 contains 15 residues. CDR1 and CDR2 from the germline V gene are MNHNS and SASEGT. V was cut by 4 bases and J by 0 bases, with 10 bases left in between. The CDR3 DNA sequence: TGTGCCAGCAGTGTTATCGTCCTAGCCAAAAACATTCAGTACTTC. Encoded protein: CASSVIVLAKNIQYF.